This TCR beta chain was found in a study of Ad26.COV2.S vaccination and SARS-CoV-2 variants. Study as a whole: Donor had been placed in the Ad26.COV2.S arm of the COV1001 trial.

Described treatment: roughly 19 received Ad26.COV2.S at low or high dose, single or two shots; 5 received placebo; per-sample allocation not given. It was on day 63 after the first vaccine or placebo injection that samples were taken. This Boston cohort included adults aged 18-55 years. Expression of Wuhan-strain SARS-CoV-2 spike came from the Ad26 vector that formed the vaccine. Profiling relied on immunoSEQ multiplex PCR, and the TCRdb table lists in-frame clones only, not all of them. This sample has approximately 340,000 clones; approximately 85% occur once, and the top ten carry about 3.3%. A few counts support this clone. Its antigen is not known. Overall study results and limits: Placebo recipients had lower spike-specific TCR breadth than vaccine recipients.

The germline CDR1 and CDR2 sequences are MGHRA and YSYEKL. Losses at the gene ends were 1 base for V and 2 bases for J; bases not matched to a gene: 4. The CDR3 consists of 16 residues. This receptor was obtained from a person between 18 and 60 years old who received the Ad26.COV2.S COVID-19 vaccine or a placebo. The sample consisted of peripheral blood, taken in a trial of Ad26.COV2.S vaccine versus placebo. V usage is TRBV4-1 and J usage is TRBJ1-3; 8 bases fit TRBD1. CDR3 nucleotides: TGCGCCAGCAGCCAAGGGACAGGGCACACTGGAAACACCATATATTTT. Translating it yields CASSQGTGHTGNTIYF.